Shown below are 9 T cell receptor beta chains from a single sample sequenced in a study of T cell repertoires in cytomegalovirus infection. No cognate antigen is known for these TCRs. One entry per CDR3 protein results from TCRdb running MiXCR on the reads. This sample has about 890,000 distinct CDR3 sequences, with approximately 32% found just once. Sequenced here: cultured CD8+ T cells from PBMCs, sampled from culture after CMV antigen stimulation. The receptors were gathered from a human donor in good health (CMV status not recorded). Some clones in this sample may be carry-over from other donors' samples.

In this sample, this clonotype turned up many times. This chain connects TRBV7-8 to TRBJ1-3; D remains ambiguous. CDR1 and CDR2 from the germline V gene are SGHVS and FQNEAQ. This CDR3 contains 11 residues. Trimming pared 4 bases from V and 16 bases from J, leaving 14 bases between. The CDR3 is CASSSPGEFYF. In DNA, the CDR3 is TGTGCCAGCAGCTCTCCGGGAGAGTTTTATTTT.

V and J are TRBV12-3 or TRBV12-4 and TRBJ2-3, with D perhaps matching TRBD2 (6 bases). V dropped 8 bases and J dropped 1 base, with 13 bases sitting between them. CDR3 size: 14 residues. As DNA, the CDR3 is TGTGCCAGCGAACCTAGCGACCGCACAGATACGCAGTATTTT. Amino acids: CASEPSDRTDTQYF.

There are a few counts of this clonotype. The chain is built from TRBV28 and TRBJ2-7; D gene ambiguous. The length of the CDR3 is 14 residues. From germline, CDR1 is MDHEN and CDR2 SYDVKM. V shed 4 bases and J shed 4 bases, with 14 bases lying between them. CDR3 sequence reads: CASSSPTQLYEQYV. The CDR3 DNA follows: TGTGCCAGCAGTTCCCCTACGCAACTTTACGAGCAGTACGTC.

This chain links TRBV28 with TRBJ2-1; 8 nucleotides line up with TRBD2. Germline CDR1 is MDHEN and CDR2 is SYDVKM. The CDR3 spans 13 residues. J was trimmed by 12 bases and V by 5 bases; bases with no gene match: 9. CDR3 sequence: CASSPSGGVVQFF. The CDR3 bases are TGTGCCAGCAGTCCCTCGGGAGGGGTTGTGCAGTTCTTC.

The CDR3 sequence is CASSIPRTAVPEAFF. For the CDR3, the DNA is TGTGCCAGTAGTATCCCGCGGACAGCTGTGCCTGAAGCTTTCTTT. This chain uses TRBV19 with TRBJ1-1, with D perhaps matching TRBD1 (6 bases). This CDR3 comprises 15 residues. Germline CDR1 and CDR2: LNHDA and SQIVND (reference sequence). V dropped 3 bases and J dropped 6 bases, with 17 bases sitting between them. The full variable domain, rest sourced from reference TRBV19 and TRBJ1-1, is DGGITQSPKYLFRKEGQNVTLSCEQNLNHDAMYWYRQDPGQGLRLIYYSQIVNDFQKGDIAEGYSVSREKKESFPLTVTSAQKNPTAFYLCASSIPRTAVPEAFFGQGTRLTVV.

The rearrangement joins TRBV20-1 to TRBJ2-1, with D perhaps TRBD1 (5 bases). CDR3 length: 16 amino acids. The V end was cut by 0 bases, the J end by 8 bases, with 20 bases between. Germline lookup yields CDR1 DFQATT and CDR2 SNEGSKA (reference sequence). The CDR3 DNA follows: TGCAGTGCTAGAGATCAAGGACACCCGATCCTCGATGAGCAGTTCTTC. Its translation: CSARDQGHPILDEQFF.

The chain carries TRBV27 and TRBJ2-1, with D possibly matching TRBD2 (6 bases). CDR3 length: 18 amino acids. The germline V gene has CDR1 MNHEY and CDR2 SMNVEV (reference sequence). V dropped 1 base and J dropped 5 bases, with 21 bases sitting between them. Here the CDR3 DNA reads TGTGCCAGCAGTTTATTGGGTGCAGGGAGGAAAGTTGACAATGAGCAGTTCTTC. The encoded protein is CASSLLGAGRKVDNEQFF.

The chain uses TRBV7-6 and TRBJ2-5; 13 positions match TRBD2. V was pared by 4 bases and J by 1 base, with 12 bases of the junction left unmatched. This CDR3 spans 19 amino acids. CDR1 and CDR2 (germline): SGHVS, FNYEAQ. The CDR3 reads CASSSTLTSGGPSQETQYF. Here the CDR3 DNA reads TGTGCCAGCAGCTCCACGCTGACTAGCGGGGGGCCATCCCAAGAGACCCAGTACTTC.

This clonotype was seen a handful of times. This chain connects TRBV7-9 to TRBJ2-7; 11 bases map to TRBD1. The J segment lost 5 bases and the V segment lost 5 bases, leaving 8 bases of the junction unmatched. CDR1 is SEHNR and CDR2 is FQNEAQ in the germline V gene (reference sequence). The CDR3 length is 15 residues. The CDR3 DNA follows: TGTGCCAGCAGCAGTCCCGGGACAGGGGGGCACGAGCAGTACGTC. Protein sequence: CASSSPGTGGHEQYV.